A selection of T cell receptor beta chains follows, all from one sample in a study of blood T cell repertoires in COVID-19. Assay used: immunoSEQ multiplex PCR; TCRdb lists only in-frame clones, some missing. The table lists 200,000 to 300,000 clones, 70% to 90% of them singletons, with more than 0.95% in the top ten. The sequencing input was peripheral blood. These receptors all stem from a woman between 35 and 50 years old who had recovered from COVID-19. Both conserved end residues are part of each CDR3. Each record gives: J gene, clone size, V gene, D gene, CDR3 DNA, CDR3 protein. D genes are given only for firm matches. Size values are once, few and many counts, or a class for expanded clones, and some rows have none.

j_call: TRBJ1-5
clone_size: -
v_call: TRBV12-5
d_call: -
cdr3_nt: TGTGCTAGTGGTTTGGGGGGACAACATCAGCCCCAGCATTTT
cdr3_aa: CASGLGGQHQPQHF

j_call: TRBJ1-2
clone_size: -
v_call: TRBV6-2/TRBV6-3
d_call: -
cdr3_nt: TGTGCCAGCAGTTACTGGACAGCCTCTGGCTACACCTTC
cdr3_aa: CASSYWTASGYTF

j_call: TRBJ2-2
clone_size: -
v_call: TRBV10-3
d_call: TRBD2
cdr3_nt: TGTGCCATCAGTGAGCCCGCCCGGGTGGCGGGAGTTGACACCGGGGAGCTGTTTTTT
cdr3_aa: CAISEPARVAGVDTGELFF

j_call: TRBJ2-1
clone_size: -
v_call: TRBV18
d_call: -
cdr3_nt: TGTGCCAGCTCACCGACTGCAACCGTTGAGCAGTTCTTC
cdr3_aa: CASSPTATVEQFF

j_call: TRBJ1-2
clone_size: -
v_call: TRBV28
d_call: TRBD1
cdr3_nt: TGTGCCAGCCAGACAGGGACCCATGGCTACACCTTC
cdr3_aa: CASQTGTHGYTF

j_call: TRBJ1-3
clone_size: -
v_call: TRBV6-5
d_call: -
cdr3_nt: TGTGCCAGCAGGGGACAATCCTCTGGAAACACCATATATTTT
cdr3_aa: CASRGQSSGNTIYF

j_call: TRBJ1-2
clone_size: -
v_call: TRBV30
d_call: -
cdr3_nt: TGTGCCTGGGACCCCAGGGGCCCCCCCTCCTATGGCTACACCTTC
cdr3_aa: CAWDPRGPPSYGYTF

j_call: TRBJ1-1
clone_size: -
v_call: TRBV5-6
d_call: -
cdr3_nt: TGTGCCAGCAGCTCCAGGGGAAGGGGGAACACTGAAGCTTTCTTT
cdr3_aa: CASSSRGRGNTEAFF

j_call: TRBJ1-2
clone_size: -
v_call: TRBV7-2
d_call: TRBD1
cdr3_nt: TGTGCCAGCAGCCCAGCCCGGAGACAGGGCGGCGGCTACACCTTC
cdr3_aa: CASSPARRQGGGYTF

j_call: TRBJ2-1
clone_size: -
v_call: TRBV2
d_call: TRBD2
cdr3_nt: TGTGCCAGCAGTGACCCGGGACTAGCGAACAATGAGCAGTTCTTC
cdr3_aa: CASSDPGLANNEQFF

j_call: TRBJ2-3
clone_size: -
v_call: TRBV5-6
d_call: TRBD1
cdr3_nt: TGTGCCAGCAGCGCGCGGGACAGGGGGGTTACAGATACGCAGTATTTT
cdr3_aa: CASSARDRGVTDTQYF

j_call: TRBJ2-7
clone_size: -
v_call: TRBV6-1
d_call: TRBD2
cdr3_nt: TGTGCCAGCAGTGAATTGGCTAGCGGGAGATACGAGCAGTACTTC
cdr3_aa: CASSELASGRYEQYF

j_call: TRBJ2-1
clone_size: -
v_call: TRBV29-1
d_call: TRBD2
cdr3_nt: TGCAGCGTTAGCGGGAGGACCTCCGACAATGAGCAGTTCTTC
cdr3_aa: CSVSGRTSDNEQFF

j_call: TRBJ1-5
clone_size: -
v_call: TRBV27
d_call: -
cdr3_nt: TGTGCCAGCAGGTTGGAACGCGGGAGCAATCAGCCCCAGCATTTT
cdr3_aa: CASRLERGSNQPQHF

j_call: TRBJ2-6
clone_size: -
v_call: TRBV14
d_call: -
cdr3_nt: TGTGCCAGCAGCCAGTTGGGGCCAGGGTTTGGGGCCAACGTCCTGACTTTC
cdr3_aa: CASSQLGPGFGANVLTF

j_call: TRBJ2-3
clone_size: -
v_call: TRBV7-9
d_call: -
cdr3_nt: TGTGCCAGCAGGGACCAGGGGGGCCGAGATACGCAGTATTTT
cdr3_aa: CASRDQGGRDTQYF

j_call: TRBJ2-1
clone_size: -
v_call: TRBV30
d_call: TRBD2
cdr3_nt: TGTGCCTGGAGTCTGGGTTGGGAGGGAAACAATGAGCAGTTCTTC
cdr3_aa: CAWSLGWEGNNEQFF

j_call: TRBJ2-1
clone_size: -
v_call: TRBV3-1/TRBV3-2
d_call: TRBD2
cdr3_nt: TGTGCCAGCACCAAGATCCGGACTAGCGGCTACAATGAGCAGTTCTTC
cdr3_aa: CASTKIRTSGYNEQFF

j_call: TRBJ2-2
clone_size: once
v_call: TRBV19
d_call: -
cdr3_nt: TGTGCCAGTACGCGGCGGGCCACCGGGGAGCTGTTTTTT
cdr3_aa: CASTRRATGELFF

j_call: TRBJ2-7
clone_size: -
v_call: TRBV12-3/TRBV12-4
d_call: -
cdr3_nt: TGTGCCAGCAGCCCCGACTATCCCAACGAGCAGTACTTC
cdr3_aa: CASSPDYPNEQYF

j_call: TRBJ2-7
clone_size: -
v_call: TRBV5-1
d_call: TRBD2
cdr3_nt: TGCGCCAGCAGCCCGGGACTAGCGGGAGGGAGCTCCTACGAGCAGTACTTC
cdr3_aa: CASSPGLAGGSSYEQYF

j_call: TRBJ1-5
clone_size: few
v_call: TRBV4-1
d_call: -
cdr3_nt: TGCGCCAGCAGCCAAGACCCGGTAGGGGCCTTCAATCAGCCCCAGCATTTT
cdr3_aa: CASSQDPVGAFNQPQHF

j_call: TRBJ1-2
clone_size: -
v_call: TRBV5-6
d_call: TRBD1
cdr3_nt: TGTGCCAGCAGCGGCCGGGACAGGCGGAGAGGCTACACCTTC
cdr3_aa: CASSGRDRRRGYTF

j_call: TRBJ2-5
clone_size: -
v_call: TRBV11-3
d_call: -
cdr3_nt: TGTGCCAGCAGCTTAGCCACCCGTAGCGGCCAAGAGACCCAGTACTTC
cdr3_aa: CASSLATRSGQETQYF

j_call: TRBJ1-2
clone_size: -
v_call: TRBV6-5
d_call: -
cdr3_nt: TGTGCCAGCAGCCGCGGGGGCTACACCTTC
cdr3_aa: CASSRGGYTF

j_call: TRBJ1-2
clone_size: -
v_call: TRBV6-6
d_call: TRBD1
cdr3_nt: TGTGCCAGCACCCTTGGACAGGGGGCTAACTATGGCTACACCTTC
cdr3_aa: CASTLGQGANYGYTF

j_call: TRBJ2-1
clone_size: -
v_call: TRBV28
d_call: TRBD1
cdr3_nt: TGTGCCAGCAGTTTTTGGGGACAGGGTGATTTCAATGAGCAGTTCTTC
cdr3_aa: CASSFWGQGDFNEQFF

j_call: TRBJ1-2
clone_size: -
v_call: TRBV29-1
d_call: TRBD1
cdr3_nt: TGCAGCGTTGAAGAAGGGACAGGGCGTGGCTACACCTTC
cdr3_aa: CSVEEGTGRGYTF

j_call: TRBJ2-7
clone_size: -
v_call: TRBV4-1
d_call: -
cdr3_nt: TGCGCCAGCAGCCCGGACGCGGGGTACGAGCAGTACTTC
cdr3_aa: CASSPDAGYEQYF

j_call: TRBJ1-3
clone_size: -
v_call: TRBV18
d_call: TRBD1
cdr3_nt: TGTGCCAGCTCCACCGGGACAGGGGGCGGAAACACCATATATTTT
cdr3_aa: CASSTGTGGGNTIYF

j_call: TRBJ2-1
clone_size: -
v_call: TRBV2
d_call: TRBD2
cdr3_nt: TGTGCCAGCAGTGTCACTAGCGGGAGCCTCCGGGGAGATGAGCAGTTCTTC
cdr3_aa: CASSVTSGSLRGDEQFF

j_call: TRBJ2-3
clone_size: -
v_call: TRBV19
d_call: TRBD1
cdr3_nt: TGTGCCAGTAGTCAAAACAGGGGGCTTGGCACAGATACGCAGTATTTT
cdr3_aa: CASSQNRGLGTDTQYF

j_call: TRBJ2-3
clone_size: -
v_call: TRBV7-2
d_call: -
cdr3_nt: TGTGCCAGCAGCGCAAACACAGGGGATACGCAGTATTTT
cdr3_aa: CASSANTGDTQYF

j_call: TRBJ1-2
clone_size: few
v_call: TRBV4-1
d_call: -
cdr3_nt: TGCGCCAGCAGCCAACCTTGGGGGGGAGCTAACTATGGCTACACCTTC
cdr3_aa: CASSQPWGGANYGYTF

j_call: TRBJ2-7
clone_size: -
v_call: TRBV6-5
d_call: TRBD1
cdr3_nt: TGTGCCAGTTATAGCCGGGACAGGACCTACGAGCAGTACTTC
cdr3_aa: CASYSRDRTYEQYF

j_call: TRBJ2-7
clone_size: -
v_call: TRBV27
d_call: TRBD1
cdr3_nt: TGTGCCAGCAGGCCGACAGGGACCTACGAGCAGTACTTC
cdr3_aa: CASRPTGTYEQYF

j_call: TRBJ1-5
clone_size: -
v_call: TRBV7-9
d_call: TRBD1
cdr3_nt: TGTGCCAGCAGCTTGGCGTCAGGGGGCGGTCAGCCCCAGCATTTT
cdr3_aa: CASSLASGGGQPQHF

j_call: TRBJ1-5
clone_size: -
v_call: TRBV18
d_call: -
cdr3_nt: TGTGCCAGCTCACCTTCGGAGGAGCAGCCCCAGCATTTT
cdr3_aa: CASSPSEEQPQHF

j_call: TRBJ1-5
clone_size: -
v_call: TRBV23-1
d_call: -
cdr3_nt: TGCGCCAGCAGTCAATCCAAGAGGCAGTTGGAGGGTCAGCCCCAGCATTTT
cdr3_aa: CASSQSKRQLEGQPQHF

j_call: TRBJ2-1
clone_size: -
v_call: TRBV6-5
d_call: -
cdr3_nt: TGTGCCAGCAGTTACTCAAGCCGGGTCGGGGAGTTCTTC
cdr3_aa: CASSYSSRVGEFF

j_call: TRBJ2-1
clone_size: -
v_call: TRBV7-2
d_call: -
cdr3_nt: TGTGCCAGCAGCTTAGCGCCCCAACAAAGCTCCTACAATGAGCAGTTCTTC
cdr3_aa: CASSLAPQQSSYNEQFF

j_call: TRBJ2-6
clone_size: -
v_call: TRBV7-9
d_call: -
cdr3_nt: TGTGCCAGCAGCTTCTCAGGCCGGCGCTCTGGGGCCAACGTCCTGACTTTC
cdr3_aa: CASSFSGRRSGANVLTF

j_call: TRBJ2-1
clone_size: few
v_call: TRBV19
d_call: TRBD2
cdr3_nt: TGTGCCAGTAACCCAAACGCGGGGGGCCGACCGAAGTTCTTC
cdr3_aa: CASNPNAGGRPKFF

j_call: TRBJ1-6
clone_size: -
v_call: TRBV3-1/TRBV3-2
d_call: -
cdr3_nt: TGTGCCAGCAGCCAAGATGGCGGGAGCTCCTATAATTCACCCCTCCACTTT
cdr3_aa: CASSQDGGSSYNSPLHF

j_call: TRBJ1-2
clone_size: -
v_call: TRBV9
d_call: -
cdr3_nt: TGTGCCAGCAGCCCCGAGGACAGATATGGCTACACCTTC
cdr3_aa: CASSPEDRYGYTF

j_call: TRBJ1-4
clone_size: -
v_call: TRBV28
d_call: -
cdr3_nt: TGTGCCAGCAGTTTGAATTTAGGCGGCAGCGAAAAACTGTTTTTT
cdr3_aa: CASSLNLGGSEKLFF

j_call: TRBJ1-2
clone_size: once
v_call: TRBV18
d_call: -
cdr3_nt: TGTGCCAGCTCACCTGCCGGGACTAACTATGGCTACACCTTC
cdr3_aa: CASSPAGTNYGYTF

j_call: TRBJ2-7
clone_size: -
v_call: TRBV4-3
d_call: -
cdr3_nt: TGCGCCAGCAGCCAAGCTGACCCCGCTAGTGGCTCCTACGAGCAGTACTTC
cdr3_aa: CASSQADPASGSYEQYF

j_call: TRBJ1-1
clone_size: -
v_call: TRBV7-9
d_call: TRBD1
cdr3_nt: TGTGCCAGCAGGGGAACAGGGGGGGTCACTGAAGCTTTCTTT
cdr3_aa: CASRGTGGVTEAFF

j_call: TRBJ1-6
clone_size: -
v_call: TRBV5-1
d_call: -
cdr3_nt: TGCGCCAGCAGCGATACCCAGGGTTCACCCCTCCACTTT
cdr3_aa: CASSDTQGSPLHF

j_call: TRBJ1-2
clone_size: -
v_call: TRBV12-5
d_call: -
cdr3_nt: TGTGCTAGTGGTTTGGTACCCAGCCTCAGGGCGAACTATGGCTACACCTTC
cdr3_aa: CASGLVPSLRANYGYTF

j_call: TRBJ1-2
clone_size: -
v_call: TRBV7-9
d_call: -
cdr3_nt: TGTGCCAGCAGCTTAGGGGTTGCGGGAGCGTGGGGCTATGGCTACACCTTC
cdr3_aa: CASSLGVAGAWGYGYTF

j_call: TRBJ2-1
clone_size: once
v_call: TRBV20-1
d_call: -
cdr3_nt: TGCAGTGCTAGAGTAGCGGATGAGCAGTTCTTC
cdr3_aa: CSARVADEQFF

j_call: TRBJ1-3
clone_size: once
v_call: TRBV10-1
d_call: -
cdr3_nt: TGCGCCAGCAGTCCCTTTGCGGGTGGAAACACCATATATTTT
cdr3_aa: CASSPFAGGNTIYF

j_call: TRBJ2-5
clone_size: few
v_call: TRBV5-1
d_call: TRBD2
cdr3_nt: TGCGCCAGCAGTGCGGGACTAGCGGGAGGCCAAGAGACCCAGTACTTC
cdr3_aa: CASSAGLAGGQETQYF